The sequence of this TCR beta chain was determined in a study of identical twins. Germline lookup yields CDR1 SGHAT and CDR2 FQNNGV. The length of the CDR3 is 15 residues. The V and J ends lost 3 bases and 3 bases respectively, with 11 bases between them. In TCRdb, the 5' RACE reads were re-called with MiXCR into one record per CDR3 protein. The data show more than 1.5 million distinct CDR3 sequences, with 25% to 35% seen just once and 0.25% to 0.3% held by the top ten. This chain joins TRBV11-2 and TRBJ2-2, with D unclear. The sequenced sample consisted of cord blood. The receptor was derived from a newborn girl in good health. The chain's CDR3 is CASSFRPGYTGELFF. Written as DNA, the CDR3 is TGTGCCAGCAGCTTTAGGCCTGGCTACACCGGGGAGCTGTTTTTT.